The 16 T cell receptor beta chains in this list originate from one sample, sequenced in a study of blood T cell repertoires in COVID-19. Repertoires were generated with immunoSEQ multiplex PCR, while TCRdb's copy carries only in-frame clones and drops some. This table holds around 300,000 clones, 89% found once. The sequenced material came from PBMCs or T cells enriched from blood (not recorded which). All receptors derive from a woman aged 40 to 50 who had recovered from COVID-19.

The chain joins TRBV4-1 to TRBJ1-2; no reliable D call. Germline V gives CDR1 MGHRA, CDR2 YSYEKL. Between the trimmed V and J ends, which lost 1 base and 3 bases, there was a span of 6 bases. This CDR3 has 13 residues. The CDR3 loop is CASSQGGDYGYTF. CDR3 coding DNA: TGCGCCAGCAGCCAAGGGGGAGACTATGGCTACACCTTC.

The chain employs TRBV13 and TRBJ1-2; D remains ambiguous. The CDR3 has 13 residues. V lost 0 bases to trimming and J lost 2 bases, with 4 bases between them. Germline CDR1 and CDR2: PRHDT and FYEKMQ (reference sequence). This chain's CDR3 is CASSLGQNYGYTF. CDR3 bases: TGTGCCAGCAGCTTAGGCCAGAACTATGGCTACACCTTC.

The rearrangement joins TRBV7-2 to TRBJ1-2, with D maybe TRBD1 (5 bases). This CDR3 spans 14 amino acids. Germline V gives CDR1 SGHTA, CDR2 FQGNSA. V gave up 2 bases and J gave up 3 bases, with 10 bases separating them. The CDR3 DNA is TGTGCCAGCAGCTTAATCGTAGGGGACTATGGCTACACCTTC. This encodes CASSLIVGDYGYTF. The whole variable domain, remainder taken from reference TRBV7-2 and TRBJ1-2, is GAGVSQSPSNKVTEKGKDVELRCDPISGHTALYWYRQSLGQGLEFLIYFQGNSAPDKSGLPSDRFSAERTGGSVSTLTIQRTQQEDSAVYLCASSLIVGDYGYTFGSGTRLTVV.

This sequence joins TRBV6-2 or TRBV6-3 and TRBJ2-2; TRBD2 matches 8 bases. The junction had 4 bases not matched to a gene; V was cut back by 3 bases and J by 4 bases. The CDR3 is 15 residues long. Germline V gives CDR1 MNHEY, CDR2 SVGEGT. The DNA of the CDR3 is TGTGCCAGCAGTTATCTAGCGGGTCCCACCGGGGAGCTGTTTTTT. Protein product: CASSYLAGPTGELFF.

Here the CDR3 DNA reads TGTGCCAGCAGCTTAGCCAGAACGAACACCGGGGAGCTGTTTTTT. Translating gives CASSLARTNTGELFF. The chain joins TRBV11-2 to TRBJ2-2; no clear D gene. Germline V CDR1 and CDR2: SGHAT, FQNNGV. CDR3 size: 15 residues. With 1 base removed from V and 0 bases from J, the gap between germline ends came to 6 bases.

The chain carries TRBV2 and TRBJ1-2; 8 bases are a match to TRBD1. The CDR3 spans 14 residues. Germline lookup yields CDR1 SNHLY and CDR2 FYNNEI. With 7 bases clipped from V and 5 bases from J, the junction kept 9 bases outside the gene matches. The CDR3 reads CASTYTDRVYGYTF. The CDR3 DNA sequence: TGTGCCAGCACCTACACGGACAGGGTATATGGCTACACCTTC.

This clone was found a few times. The CDR3 spells CASTNSGLAVQHF. The CDR3 region has the DNA TGTGCCAGCACCAACTCGGGGTTGGCAGTGCAGCATTTT. This rearrangement joins TRBV28 to TRBJ1-5; D ambiguous. Germline CDR1 is MDHEN and CDR2 is SYDVKM. The CDR3 is 13 amino acids. V was pared by 7 bases and J by 13 bases, with 20 bases between.

The V call is TRBV5-1, the J call TRBJ2-2; 10 bases match TRBD1. From germline, CDR1 is SGHRS and CDR2 YFSETQ. Losses at the gene ends were 0 bases for V and 4 bases for J; bases not matched to a gene: 0. The CDR3 runs to 15 residues. The CDR3 reads CASSLGQGATGELFF. DNA of the CDR3: TGCGCCAGCAGCTTGGGACAGGGGGCCACCGGGGAGCTGTTTTTT. Together with reference TRBV5-1 and TRBJ2-2, the CDR3 gives the full variable domain: KAGVTQTPRYLIKTRGQQVTLSCSPISGHRSVSWYQQTPGQGLQFLFEYFSETQRNKGNFPGRFSGRQFSNSRSEMNVSTLELGDSALYLCASSLGQGATGELFFGEGSRLTVL.

J is TRBJ2-1 and V is TRBV7-2; 13 positions agree with TRBD2. CDR3 length equals 15 residues. J was trimmed by 4 bases and V by 5 bases; bases with no gene match: 2. CDR1 and CDR2 (germline): SGHTA, FQGNSA. The CDR3 nucleotides are TGTGCCAGCAGCCTGGGACTAGCGGGGTACAATGAGCAGTTCTTC. Translated: CASSLGLAGYNEQFF.

The chain couples TRBV13 to TRBJ1-1, with D uncertain. CDR3 size: 14 residues. Germline CDR1 is PRHDT and CDR2 is FYEKMQ (reference sequence). V lost 6 bases and J 4 bases, leaving 15 bases between the germline ends. This CDR3 is CASRFRFRSTEAFF. The CDR3, as DNA: TGTGCCAGCAGGTTCCGATTTCGGAGCACTGAAGCTTTCTTT.

The chain joins TRBV2 to TRBJ1-6; D is uncertain. V was cut by 1 base and J by 16 bases, with 8 bases left in between. From germline, CDR1 is SNHLY and CDR2 FYNNEI. This CDR3 spans 11 amino acids. The CDR3 region is CASSEDPPLHF. The CDR3 DNA is TGTGCCAGCAGTGAAGATCCCCCACTCCACTTT.

The chain couples TRBV3-1 (or the pseudogene TRBV3-2) to TRBJ1-2; the D gene is possibly TRBD1 (6 bases). Germline V gives CDR1 LGHDT, CDR2 YNNKEL (reference sequence). Trimming took 4 bases from V and 4 from J, leaving 16 bases between them. CDR3 size: 15 residues. The CDR3 bases are TGTGCCAGCAGCCGAGAGGGAACAGGGACCTATGGCTACACCTTC. Encoded protein: CASSREGTGTYGYTF.

CDR3 DNA: TGTGCCAGCGTGTCGGGGGGCACAGCAGATACGCAGTATTTT. Its translation is CASVSGGTADTQYF. The genes are TRBV2 and TRBJ2-3; possibly TRBD2 for D (7 bases). Trimming pared 8 bases from V and 4 bases from J, leaving 16 bases between. Germline V lookup: CDR1 SNHLY, CDR2 FYNNEI. The CDR3 length is 14 residues.

This clone was recorded only once. The V and J genes are TRBV18 and TRBJ2-7, with TRBD1 identical over 7 bases. The J segment lost 5 bases and the V segment lost 1 base, leaving 5 bases of the junction unmatched. Per the germline V gene, CDR1 is KGHSH and CDR2 is LQKENI. This CDR3 is 14 amino acids long. The CDR3, as DNA: TGTGCCAGCTCACCACGTCAGGGGGTCCACGAGCAGTACTTC. This gives the protein CASSPRQGVHEQYF.

The chain links TRBV10-3 to TRBJ1-1; a possible D gene is TRBD1 (6 bases). V was trimmed by 6 bases and J by 2 bases, leaving 13 bases between them. Germline V gene lookup returns CDR1 ENHRY and CDR2 SYGVKD. The CDR3 loop spans 14 amino acids. The CDR3 here is CAISLGTTNTEAFF. In DNA, the CDR3 is TGTGCCATCAGCTTGGGGACAACTAACACTGAAGCTTTCTTT.

The rearrangement joins TRBV18 to TRBJ2-1; TRBD1 matches at 7 bases. The ends lost 0 bases at V and 0 bases at J; junction bases unmatched: 5. This CDR3 comprises 17 residues. Germline CDR1 reads KGHSH; CDR2 reads LQKENI. The CDR3 loop is CASSPPSGTVSYNEQFF. The CDR3 nucleotides are TGTGCCAGCTCACCACCGTCCGGGACAGTCTCCTACAATGAGCAGTTCTTC.